This T cell receptor beta chain was sequenced in a study of shared clonotypes between healthy human individuals. Study in general: Per donor, three plates held CD4 naive cells, three held CD4 memory, two held CD8 naive and one held CD8 memory. Study-wide results and caveats: Generation probabilities of non-shared clonotypes were lower (relative to those shared by all four donors). Despite large depth, sorted-subset datasets appeared incompletely sequenced.

Note on this clone: Its antigen remains unknown.

V trimming: 5 bases; J trimming: 7 bases; junction bases outside the gene matches: 7. Germline V lookup: CDR1 MDHEN, CDR2 SYDVKM. The CDR3 is 14 residues long. Assay: immunoSEQ multiplex PCR; the TCRdb copy retains only in-frame clones and omits some. The sample shows approximately 740,000 clones, around two thirds of them seen only once. The sequencing input was memory CD4+ T cells sorted from blood. Described subset: CD45RA-negative fraction. This TCR derives from a woman aged 25 to 45 in good health. The chain is built from TRBV28 and TRBJ1-2, with 10 bases matching TRBD1. In DNA, the CDR3 is TGTGCCAGCAGTCAAGGGACAGGGGTCTTTGGCTACACCTTC. Amino acid sequence: CASSQGTGVFGYTF.